This TCR beta chain came from a study of shared clonotypes between healthy human individuals. Germline V CDR1 and CDR2: SNHLY, FYNNEI. The CDR3 is 14 residues long. V lost 6 bases to trimming and J lost 4 bases; unmatched junction nucleotides: 3. Generated by immunoSEQ multiplex PCR, the TCRdb table keeps only in-frame clones and is missing some. The table shows hundreds of thousands of clones, with approximately 75% occurring only once. Sequenced input: memory CD4+ T cells sorted from blood. The subset is: CD45RA-negative fraction. This chain connects TRBV2 to TRBJ2-7; 13 nucleotides agree with TRBD2. This TCR came from a woman in her 30s in good health. CDR3 in amino acids: CASRPGLAGYEQYF. CDR3 sequence (DNA): TGTGCCAGCAGACCGGGACTAGCGGGATACGAGCAGTACTTC.